The clone carrying this TCR beta chain is a singleton in its sample. Treatment reported: randomized to nivolumab then ipilimumab (arm A) or the reverse (arm B). PBMC sorting kept live CD3+CD8+ cells without CD19 or CD56. The V gene lost 2 bases and the J gene lost 8 bases, with 10 bases spanning the gap. CDR1 is SGHTA and CDR2 is FQGTGA in the germline V gene. The CDR3 spans 13 residues. Clones were sequenced by immunoSEQ multiplex PCR, and TCRdb holds only the in-frame ones, with some missing. Counted here are fewer than 40,000 clones, more than 70% occurring once; the ten biggest clones make up 9.5% to 15%. The data were obtained in a study of sequential checkpoint blockade in melanoma.

This sample comprised CD8+ T cells sorted from blood (inferred from file names), obtained from a patient given nivolumab and ipilimumab in sequence. This receptor was identified in a human donor with melanoma. The V call is TRBV7-3, the J call TRBJ2-1; D is uncertain. This CDR3 is CASSLLVSDEQFF. The DNA of the CDR3 is TGTGCCAGCAGCTTATTAGTGAGCGATGAGCAGTTCTTC. The full variable domain, with the rest looked up from reference TRBV7-3 and TRBJ2-1, is GAGVSQTPSNKVTEKGKYVELRCDPISGHTALYWYRQSLGQGPEFLIYFQGTGAADDSGLPNDRFFAVRPEGSVSTLKIQRTERGDSAVYLCASSLLVSDEQFFGPGTRLTVL.